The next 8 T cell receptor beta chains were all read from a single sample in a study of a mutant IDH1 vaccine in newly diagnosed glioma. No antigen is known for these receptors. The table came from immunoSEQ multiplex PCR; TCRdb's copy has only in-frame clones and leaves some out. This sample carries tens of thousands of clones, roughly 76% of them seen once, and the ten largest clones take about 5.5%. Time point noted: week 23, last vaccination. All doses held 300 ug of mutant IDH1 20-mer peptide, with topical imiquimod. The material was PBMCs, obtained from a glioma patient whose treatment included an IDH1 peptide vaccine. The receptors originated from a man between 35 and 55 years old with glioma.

In DNA form, the CDR3 reads TGTGCCAGCAGCGCCGGACAGGGCAGGGAGCAGTACTTC. Its protein product is CASSAGQGREQYF. The V and J genes are TRBV11-2 and TRBJ2-7; 8 nucleotides match TRBD1. Losses at the gene ends were 5 bases for V and 7 bases for J; bases not matched to a gene: 7. Germline CDR1 SGHAT, CDR2 FQNNGV. The CDR3 is made up of 13 amino acids.

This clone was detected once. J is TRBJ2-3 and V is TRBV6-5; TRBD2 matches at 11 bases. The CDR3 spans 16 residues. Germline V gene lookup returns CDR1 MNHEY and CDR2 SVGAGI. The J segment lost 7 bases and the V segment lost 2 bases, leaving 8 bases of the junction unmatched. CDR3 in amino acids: CASSYATSGRLYTQYF. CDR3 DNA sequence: TGTGCCAGCAGTTACGCAACTAGCGGGAGATTATATACGCAGTATTTT.

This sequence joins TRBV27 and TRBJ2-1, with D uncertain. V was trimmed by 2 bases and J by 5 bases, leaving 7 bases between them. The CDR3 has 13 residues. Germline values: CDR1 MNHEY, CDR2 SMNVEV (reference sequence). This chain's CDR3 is CASSLSSHNEQFF. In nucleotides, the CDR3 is TGTGCCAGCAGTTTAAGCAGCCACAATGAGCAGTTCTTC.

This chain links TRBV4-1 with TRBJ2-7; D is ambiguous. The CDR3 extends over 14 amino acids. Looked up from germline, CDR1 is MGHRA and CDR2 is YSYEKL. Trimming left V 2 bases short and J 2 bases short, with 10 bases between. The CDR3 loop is CASSQNGPPYEQYF. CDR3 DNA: TGCGCCAGCAGCCAAAATGGACCACCCTACGAGCAGTACTTC.

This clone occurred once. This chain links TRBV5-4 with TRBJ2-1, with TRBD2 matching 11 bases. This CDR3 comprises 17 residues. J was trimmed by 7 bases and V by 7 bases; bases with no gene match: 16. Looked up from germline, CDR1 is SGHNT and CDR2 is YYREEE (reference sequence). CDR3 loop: CASGGLAGGRTLNEQFF. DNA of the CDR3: TGTGCCAGCGGAGGGCTAGCGGGGGGCCGGACTTTGAATGAGCAGTTCTTC. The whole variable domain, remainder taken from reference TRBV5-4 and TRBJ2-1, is ETGVTQSPTHLIKTRGQQVTLRCSSQSGHNTVSWYQQALGQGPQFIFQYYREEENGRGNFPPRFSGLQFPNYSSELNVNALELDDSALYLCASGGLAGGRTLNEQFFGPGTRLTVL.

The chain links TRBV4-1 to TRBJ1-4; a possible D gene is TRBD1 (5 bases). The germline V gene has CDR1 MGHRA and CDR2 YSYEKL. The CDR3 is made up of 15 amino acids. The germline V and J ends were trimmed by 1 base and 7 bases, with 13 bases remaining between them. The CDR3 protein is CASSQVGIGAEKLFF. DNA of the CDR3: TGCGCCAGCAGCCAAGTAGGAATAGGGGCTGAAAAACTGTTTTTT.

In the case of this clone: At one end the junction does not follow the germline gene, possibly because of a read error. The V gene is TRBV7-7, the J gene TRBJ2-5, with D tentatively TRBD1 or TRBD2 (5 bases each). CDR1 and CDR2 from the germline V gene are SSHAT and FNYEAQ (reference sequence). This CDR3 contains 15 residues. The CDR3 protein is CASSQTGTGKETQYF. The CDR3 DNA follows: TGTGCTAGCAGCCAAACCGGGACGGGAAAAGAGACCCAGTACTTC.

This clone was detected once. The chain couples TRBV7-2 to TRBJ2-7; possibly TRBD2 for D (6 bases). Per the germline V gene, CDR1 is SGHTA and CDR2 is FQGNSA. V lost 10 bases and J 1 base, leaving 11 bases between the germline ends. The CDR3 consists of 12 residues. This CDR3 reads CATSEGSYEQYF. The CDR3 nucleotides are TGTGCCACCTCGGAGGGTTCCTACGAGCAGTACTTC.